Below are 2 T cell receptor beta chains sequenced from a single sample in a study of monozygotic twins with inflammatory bowel disease. TCRdb processed the 5' RACE reads again and assigns one entry to each CDR3 protein, with no DNA. Here the sample table reports fewer than 400,000 distinct CDR3 sequences. The source material was blood. These receptors were obtained from a human donor with ulcerative colitis or Crohn's disease, or a healthy co-twin of an affected twin (not recorded which).

The chain couples TRBV7-2 to TRBJ2-7; no DNA is available, so the TRBD2 call from TCRdb remains unchecked. This CDR3 spans 15 amino acids. The germline gives CDR1 SGHTA, CDR2 FQGNSA. The CDR3 is CASSTTSGYSYEQYF.

This chain connects TRBV7-2 to TRBJ2-7; TCRdb's assignment of TRBD1 cannot be checked, as there is no DNA. This CDR3 comprises 16 residues. Germline V CDR1 and CDR2: SGHTA, FQGNSA. CDR3 protein: CASSLLGTDYSYEQYF.